This entry features one T cell receptor (beta chain) sequence. Its antigen is unknown. This sample is drawn from a study of blood T cells in healthy people across ages. A sample-barcoded 5' primer and a J-beta primer mix were used in a second PCR of about 7 to 12 cycles. Every molecule of cDNA carried a tag from a template-switch adaptor with 12 random nucleotides. TCRdb used MiXCR to reprocess the 5' RACE reads, holding one entry per CDR3 protein. The profile shows about 730,000 distinct CDR3 sequences, roughly 41% of them singletons. Donors gave approximately 9.9 milliliters of peripheral blood apiece. Every sample gave at least 5.5 micrograms of total RNA when it was extracted. Regarding the study as a whole: Aged donors had fewer naive CD4+ cells and lower diversity than long-lived donors.

CDR3 size: 13 residues. Germline assignment: CDR1 DFQATT and CDR2 SNEGSKA (reference sequence). Trimming removed 3 bases from V and 6 bases from J; junction bases left unmatched: 4. This chain connects TRBV20-1 to TRBJ2-1; 8 bases are shared with TRBD2. The material sequenced was blood. This receptor was taken from a woman in her sixties in good health. Here the CDR3 DNA reads TGCAGTGCTAGTCGACGGGAGGGCAATGAGCAGTTCTTC. Its protein is CSASRREGNEQFF.